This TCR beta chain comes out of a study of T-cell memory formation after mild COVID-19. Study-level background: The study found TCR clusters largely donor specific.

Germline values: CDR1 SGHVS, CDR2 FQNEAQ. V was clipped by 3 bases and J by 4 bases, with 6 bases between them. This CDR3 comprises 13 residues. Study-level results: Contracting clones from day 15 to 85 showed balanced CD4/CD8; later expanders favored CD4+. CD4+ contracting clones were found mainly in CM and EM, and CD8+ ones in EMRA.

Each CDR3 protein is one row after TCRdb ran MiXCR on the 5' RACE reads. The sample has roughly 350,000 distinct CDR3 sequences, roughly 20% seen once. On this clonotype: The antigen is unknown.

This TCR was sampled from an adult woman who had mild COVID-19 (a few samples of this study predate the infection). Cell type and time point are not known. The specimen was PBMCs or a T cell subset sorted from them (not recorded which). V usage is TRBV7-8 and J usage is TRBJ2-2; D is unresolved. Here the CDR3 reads CASSFVSTGELFF. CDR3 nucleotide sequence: TGTGCCAGCAGCTTTGTCAGCACCGGGGAGCTGTTTTTT.